Listed below are T cell receptor beta chains from one sample, sequenced in a study of blood T cells in healthy people across ages. TCRdb fed the 5' RACE reads into MiXCR, producing one record per CDR3 protein. The sample has approximately 670,000 distinct CDR3 sequences; 40% to 45% are singletons. The specimen sequenced was blood. Receptors originate from a man of 80 years or more in good health. Both conserved end residues are part of each CDR3. Fields, in order: J gene, clone size, D gene, V gene, CDR3 DNA, CDR3 protein. D genes are given only for firm matches. Part of the rows lack a size; the others show once, few, many or a class for expanded clones.

>TRBJ2-7|.|TRBD2|TRBV7-2
TGTGCCAGCAGCTCAATTCCGAGGGGAGGGACCTACAATGAGCAGTACTTC
CASSSIPRGGTYNEQYF
>TRBJ2-5|.|.|TRBV7-9
TGTGCCAGCAGCCCCTTCCGGAGGGGGGCAGAGACCCAGTACTTC
CASSPFRRGAETQYF
>TRBJ2-3|once|TRBD1|TRBV6-5
TGTACCAGCGGTTGGGACAGGGTGGGCACAGATACGCAGTATTTT
CTSGWDRVGTDTQYF
>TRBJ2-5|few|TRBD1|TRBV5-4
TGTGCCAGCAGCTTGGACGGGACAGGGGAAGAGACCCAGTACTTC
CASSLDGTGEETQYF
>TRBJ2-7|.|.|TRBV9
TGTACCAGCAGCCAGGGGAGGAGCGAGCAGTACTTC
CTSSQGRSEQYF
>TRBJ2-1|.|TRBD2|TRBV20-1
TGCAGTGCTAGAGGCGGGACTAGCGGAAGCCAACAGTTCTTC
CSARGGTSGSQQFF
>TRBJ2-3|few|TRBD1|TRBV7-9
TGTGCCAGCAGCTTGGGACAGGGTAAACAGTATTTT
CASSLGQGKQYF
>TRBJ2-7|.|.|TRBV5-1
TGCGCCAGCAGCTTGGCCGGGACACACTCCTACGAGCAGTACTTC
CASSLAGTHSYEQYF
>TRBJ2-1|few|.|TRBV3-1
TGTGCCAGCAGCCGGAACCTAGCTAATGAGCAGTTCTTC
CASSRNLANEQFF
>TRBJ1-5|few|.|TRBV4-3
TGCGCCAGCAGCCAAGAGGGCGGCCAGCCCCAGCATTTT
CASSQEGGQPQHF
>TRBJ2-5|few|TRBD2|TRBV20-1
TGCAGTGCTGGACTAGCGGGCAGGGAGACCCAGTACTTC
CSAGLAGRETQYF
>TRBJ1-5|.|.|TRBV27
TGTGCCAGCAGTCCTCGCGCCGGGACACCTAATCAGCCCCAGCATTTT
CASSPRAGTPNQPQHF
>TRBJ1-2|.|TRBD1|TRBV4-1
TGCGCCAGCAGCCAAAGACAGGGTTTCTTCTATGGCTACACCTTC
CASSQRQGFFYGYTF
>TRBJ1-2|.|TRBD1|TRBV3-1
TGTGCCAGCAGCCAGGGGACAGGGGGTCATGGCTACACCTTC
CASSQGTGGHGYTF